The TCR beta chain under discussion was sequenced for a study of technical replicates of blood from a handful of donors. Measured with immunoSEQ multiplex PCR; TCRdb has only the in-frame clones, and not every one. This sample has about 89,000 clones; about 94% occur once, and the top ten carry around 0.23%. V shed 0 bases, J shed 2 bases, and the junction held 10 bases outside the gene matches. There are 17 residues in the CDR3. Germline V lookup: CDR1 SQVTM, CDR2 ANQGSEA. Material for sequencing was T cells isolated from PBMCs. The genes are TRBV29-1 and TRBJ1-3, with TRBD1 matching over 7 bases. This clonotype originated in a human donor in good health. In DNA form, the CDR3 reads TGCAGCGTTGAAGATTGGGACAGAGCTTCGCCTGGAAACACCATATATTTT. It codes for CSVEDWDRASPGNTIYF.